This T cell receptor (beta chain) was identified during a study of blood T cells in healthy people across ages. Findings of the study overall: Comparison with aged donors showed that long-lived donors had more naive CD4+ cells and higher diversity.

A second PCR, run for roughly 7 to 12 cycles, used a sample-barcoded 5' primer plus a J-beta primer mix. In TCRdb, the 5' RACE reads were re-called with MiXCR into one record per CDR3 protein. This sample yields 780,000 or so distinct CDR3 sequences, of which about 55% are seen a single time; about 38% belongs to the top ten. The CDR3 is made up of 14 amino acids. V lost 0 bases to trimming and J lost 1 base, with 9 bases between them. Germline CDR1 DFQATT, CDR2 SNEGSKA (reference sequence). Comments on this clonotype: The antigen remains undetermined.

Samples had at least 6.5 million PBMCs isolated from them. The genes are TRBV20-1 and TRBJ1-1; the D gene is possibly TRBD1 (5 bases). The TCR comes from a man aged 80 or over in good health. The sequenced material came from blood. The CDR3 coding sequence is TGCAGTGCTAGAGATAGGACATCGAACACTGAAGCTTTCTTT. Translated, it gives CSARDRTSNTEAFF.